What follows describes a single T cell receptor beta chain. The sample is drawn from a study of CD8+ T cells in alopecia areata. Extracted from the samples, RNA was reverse transcribed into cDNA to serve as the sequencing template. Clones were read by immunoSEQ multiplex PCR, and TCRdb kept only the in-frame ones, dropping some. The repertoire holds about 70,000 clones, with around half as singletons. V was clipped by 8 bases and J by 6 bases; unmatched bases: 4. This CDR3 has 12 residues. Germline lookup yields CDR1 ENHRY and CDR2 SYGVKD. The receptor comes from a human donor with alopecia areata. The chain links TRBV10-3 to TRBJ2-5; TRBD1 agrees at 9 bases. This specimen consisted of CD8+ T cells sorted from blood, obtained at week 0. The CDR3 DNA reads TGTGCCATCCGGGGACAGGGCCAGACCCAGTACTTC. Its protein is CAIRGQGQTQYF.